A selection of T cell receptor beta chains follows, all from one sample in a study of shared clonotypes between healthy human individuals. Using immunoSEQ multiplex PCR, the repertoire was profiled, and TCRdb retains in-frame clones only, with some absent. The sample contains about 1 million clones, approximately 70% of which appear only once. The sequenced sample was memory CD4+ T cells sorted from blood. The source of these receptors is a man aged 18 to 30 in good health. CDR3s include the opening cysteine and the closing phenylalanine or tryptophan. The D gene is left open where the match is weak. Clone size is shown for a subset of rows, as once, few, many or a class of expanded clone.

clone_size d_call cdr3_length j_call v_call cdr3_nt cdr3_aa
few . 15 TRBJ1-1 TRBV28 TGTGCCAGCAGTTTACTCGGGGGGATGAACACTGAAGCTTTCTTT CASSLLGGMNTEAFF
many TRBD1 15 TRBJ1-1 TRBV28 TGTGCCAGCAGTCAAAGGGGGAAAAAACAGGGGAAAGCTTTCTTT CASSQRGKKQGKAFF
. . 14 TRBJ2-5 TRBV7-7 TGTGCTAGCAGCCCCCGTCCTGGCCCCGAGACCCAGTACTTC CASSPRPGPETQYF
. . 15 TRBJ1-6 TRBV5-1 TGCGCCAGCAGCTTGGATACGCAGGGAGGTTCACCCCTCCACTTT CASSLDTQGGSPLHF
few . 12 TRBJ1-2 TRBV7-9 TGTGCCAGCAGCCAGGGACTTGGGGGCTACACCTTC CASSQGLGGYTF
. . 12 TRBJ2-3 TRBV7-6 TGTGCCAGCAGCTTACGGGTTGATACGCAGTATTTT CASSLRVDTQYF
. . 18 TRBJ1-1 TRBV23-1 TGCGCCAGCAGTCAATCAGACAGGTCGGGGGACATGAACACTGAAGCTTTCTTT CASSQSDRSGDMNTEAFF
many . 13 TRBJ2-1 TRBV4-3 TGCGCCAGCAGCCAAGAGCCTAGATCTGAGCAGTTCTTC CASSQEPRSEQFF
. TRBD1 19 TRBJ1-2 TRBV6-1 TGTGCCAGCAGTGACCTCCCAAGAAACCGGGACAGGGGTAGAATTGGCATCACCTTC CASSDLPRNRDRGRIGITF
. . 14 TRBJ1-6 TRBV7-9 TGTGCCAGCAGCAAGACAGGAGATAATTCACCCCTCCACTTT CASSKTGDNSPLHF
. TRBD2 14 TRBJ2-5 TRBV7-9 TGTGCCAGCAGCTTAAGAGCGGGAGATGAGACCCAGTACTTC CASSLRAGDETQYF
. . 12 TRBJ1-3 TRBV2 TGTGCCAGCAGTACCTCTGGAAACACCATATATTTT CASSTSGNTIYF
many . 15 TRBJ1-3 TRBV6-1 TGTGCCAGCAGTGAGGGACTCTACTCTGGAAACACCATATATTTT CASSEGLYSGNTIYF
. . 15 TRBJ1-1 TRBV5-1 TGCGCCAGCAGCAAGAACACTGGGGAGAACACTGAAGCTTTCTTT CASSKNTGENTEAFF
many . 16 TRBJ1-6 TRBV25-1 TGTGCCAGCAGTGAATCGGGGGGGCGGAGCTATTCACCCCTCCACTTT CASSESGGRSYSPLHF
. . 18 TRBJ2-6 TRBV19 TGTGCCAGTAGCCGGGCGGCAAGCCTACTGTCTGGGGCCAACGTCCTGACTTTC CASSRAASLLSGANVLTF
. TRBD1 15 TRBJ1-2 TRBV6-1 TGTGCCAGCAGTGAAGTTGACAGGGTGGGGTATGGCTACACCTTC CASSEVDRVGYGYTF
. TRBD1 16 TRBJ1-2 TRBV10-3 TGTGCCATCGGCCGGGGTGGGACAGGGGTAAACTATGGCTACACCTTC CAIGRGGTGVNYGYTF